This record covers a single TCR beta chain. Its antigen remains unknown. The PCR was carried out with 60 Vbeta primers and 13 Jbeta primers. Profiled with immunoSEQ multiplex PCR; TCRdb holds only in-frame clones, not every one. Of 200,000 or so clones listed, approximately 80% are singletons. This entry is derived from a study of cytomegalovirus exposure and HLA in healthy donors. Study findings and constraints: TCR beta V- and J-gene trimming, according to a later analysis, was linked to a missense DCLRE1C variant.

V gave up 0 bases and J gave up 4 bases; unmatched junction bases: 12. CDR1 is LGHNA, CDR2 YNFKEQ, per germline. CDR3 length: 18 residues. The chain uses TRBV4-2 and TRBJ1-3, with 7 bases fitting TRBD1. The sequenced material came from PBMCs. This clonotype was obtained from a woman aged 50 to 65 in good health and CMV-seropositive. CDR3 loop: CASSQDLRQGTYGNTIYF. CDR3 sequence (DNA): TGTGCCAGCAGCCAAGATCTTCGACAGGGAACGTACGGAAACACCATATATTTT.